This T cell receptor (beta chain) was identified in a study of patients and donors after allogeneic stem cell transplantation. TCRdb processed the RT-PCR reads anew with MiXCR; each CDR3 protein has one entry. The sample yields some 230,000 distinct CDR3 sequences, 14% seen once. In this sample, this clonotype turned up a few times. The sequenced sample was blood, either unsorted or a sorted T cell fraction (not recorded which). The TCR originated in a human donor who was either an allogeneic HSCT recipient or a stem cell or donor lymphocyte infusion donor (not recorded which). It is not recorded whose cells these are; they may come from a transplant donor.

CDR3 amino acids: CSARSQEPQHF. In DNA, the CDR3 is TGCAGTGCTAGAAGTCAGGAGCCCCAGCATTTT. J is TRBJ1-5 and V is TRBV20-1; D is undetermined. The CDR3 has 11 residues. V was cut by 2 bases and J by 8 bases, with 7 bases left in between. The germline V gene has CDR1 DFQATT and CDR2 SNEGSKA (reference sequence).